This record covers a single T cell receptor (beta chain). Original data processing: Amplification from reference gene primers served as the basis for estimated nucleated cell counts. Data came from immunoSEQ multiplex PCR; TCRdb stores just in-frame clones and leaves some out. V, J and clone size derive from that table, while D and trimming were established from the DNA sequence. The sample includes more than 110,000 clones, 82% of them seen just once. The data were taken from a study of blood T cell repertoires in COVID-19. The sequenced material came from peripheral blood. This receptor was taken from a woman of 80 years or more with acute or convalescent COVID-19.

This chain's CDR3 is CASRRQGGQPQHF. DNA for the CDR3: TGTGCCAGCAGACGACAGGGCGGTCAGCCCCAGCATTTT. This sequence joins TRBV28 and TRBJ1-5, with 7 bases fitting TRBD1. The CDR3 has 13 residues. J lost 6 bases, V lost 6 bases, and 5 bases had no gene match. Germline V gene data show CDR1 as MDHEN and CDR2 as SYDVKM.